These T cell receptor beta chains were read from a single sample in a study of cytomegalovirus exposure and HLA in healthy donors. This table comes from immunoSEQ multiplex PCR, and its TCRdb copy is limited to in-frame clones, with some not included. The profile shows about 96,000 clones, over 75% of them singletons. The specimen was PBMCs. The receptors were gathered from a man aged 45-65 years in good health and CMV-seropositive. CDR3s include the opening cysteine and the closing phenylalanine or tryptophan. D genes are given only for firm matches. Clone size is given for some rows only: seen once, a few or many times, or a class if the clone is expanded.

CDR3	DNA	size	length	J	V	D
CASSPGTENEQYF	TGTGCCAGCAGTCCCGGGACAGAGAACGAGCAGTACTTC	-	13	TRBJ2-7	TRBV6-5	TRBD1
CAWGGQGHSGANVLTF	TGTGCCTGGGGTGGACAGGGCCACTCTGGGGCCAACGTCCTGACTTTC	-	16	TRBJ2-6	TRBV30	TRBD1
CASSEASGNTDTQYF	TGCGCCAGCAGTGAGGCTAGCGGGAACACAGATACGCAGTATTTT	-	15	TRBJ2-3	TRBV10-2	TRBD2
CASIRLAGGRGDTQYF	TGTGCCAGCATTCGACTAGCGGGGGGGCGAGGAGATACGCAGTATTTT	-	16	TRBJ2-3	TRBV27	TRBD2
CSAGQLGMPLHF	TGCAGCGCGGGACAGCTGGGCATGCCCCTCCACTTT	-	12	TRBJ1-6	TRBV29-1	TRBD1
CASSLGPAGGQDEQFF	TGTGCCAGCAGCTTAGGTCCAGCGGGGGGGCAGGATGAGCAGTTCTTC	-	16	TRBJ2-1	TRBV7-6	TRBD2
CASSQRGGGLDEQFF	TGTGCCAGCAGCCAGCGGGGGGGCGGTTTGGATGAGCAGTTCTTC	few	15	TRBJ2-1	TRBV13	TRBD2
CASSPAGGSSYEQYF	TGTGCCAGCAGCCCAGCGGGGGGAAGCTCCTACGAGCAGTACTTC	-	15	TRBJ2-7	TRBV9	TRBD2
CASSVELEGEQYF	TGTGCCAGCAGCGTAGAACTTGAGGGCGAGCAGTACTTC	few	13	TRBJ2-7	TRBV9	-
CASSQDRIEQFF	TGTGCCAGCAGCCAAGATCGTATTGAGCAGTTCTTC	-	12	TRBJ2-1	TRBV14	-
CASRGRNTEAFF	TGTGCCAGCAGGGGCAGGAACACTGAAGCTTTCTTT	-	12	TRBJ1-1	TRBV6-1	-
CASSFPGQGGNEQFF	TGTGCCAGCAGCTTCCCGGGACAGGGGGGCAATGAGCAGTTCTTC	-	15	TRBJ2-1	TRBV7-3	TRBD1
CASQSSEGRPSEAFF	TGTGCCAGCCAATCGTCGGAAGGGAGGCCGAGTGAAGCTTTCTTT	few	15	TRBJ1-1	TRBV6-5	-
CASSPGTGGNQPQHF	TGTGCCAGCAGCCCCGGGACAGGTGGAAATCAGCCCCAGCATTTT	-	15	TRBJ1-5	TRBV7-3	TRBD1
CASSYSGVSVDGYPF	TGTGCCAGCAGTTACTCAGGAGTCTCGGTGGATGGCTACCCCTTC	-	15	TRBJ1-2	TRBV6-5	-
CASSVGPLQETQYF	TGCGCCAGCTCAGTGGGGCCCCTCCAAGAGACCCAGTACTTC	-	14	TRBJ2-5	TRBV10-2	-
CASSLSTGVSYGYTF	TGTGCCAGCTCACTTTCGACAGGGGTGAGTTATGGCTACACCTTC	once	15	TRBJ1-2	TRBV18	TRBD1
CASDSPGLAGAQETQYF	TGTGCCAGCGACTCTCCGGGACTAGCGGGGGCACAAGAGACCCAGTACTTC	-	17	TRBJ2-5	TRBV27	TRBD2
CASSQDASAGVTDTQYF	TGTGCCAGCAGCCAAGACGCATCAGCGGGGGTCACAGATACGCAGTATTTT	-	17	TRBJ2-3	TRBV4-2	TRBD2
CASRGLLGVETQYF	TGTGCCAGCAGGGGACTGTTAGGCGTGGAGACCCAGTACTTC	-	14	TRBJ2-5	TRBV6-1	-
CALDAAGGFHF	TGTGCCTTAGATGCGGCAGGGGGCTTCCACTTT	-	11	TRBJ1-6	TRBV30	TRBD1
CASSFTGEAFF	TGTGCCAGCAGCTTTACGGGGGAAGCTTTCTTT	-	11	TRBJ1-1	TRBV7-9	-
CASSLASLNYGYTF	TGTGCCAGCAGCTTAGCCTCACTTAACTATGGCTACACCTTC	-	14	TRBJ1-2	TRBV7-8	-
CASSPLYKPPYNEQFF	TGTGCCAGCTCACCCCTTTACAAACCGCCCTACAATGAGCAGTTCTTC	-	16	TRBJ2-1	TRBV18	-
CASRLGVSPLSSTDTQYF	TGTGCCAGCAGGCTCGGGGTGAGCCCCCTTTCCTCAACAGATACGCAGTATTTT	-	18	TRBJ2-3	TRBV28	-
CASSRAGQGISSGANVLTF	TGTGCCAGCAGTAGAGCGGGACAGGGTATCTCCTCTGGGGCCAACGTCCTGACTTTC	-	19	TRBJ2-6	TRBV27	TRBD1
CASSRSSLAYEQYF	TGTGCCAGTAGTAGGTCCAGTCTAGCCTACGAGCAGTACTTC	-	14	TRBJ2-7	TRBV19	-